The sample holds a few counts of the clone carrying this T cell receptor beta chain. The antigen is unknown. This entry is derived from a study of cytomegalovirus exposure and HLA in healthy donors. Study findings and constraints: Later findings reportedly placed an Asian-associated ancestry cluster below the roughly 690-donor mean for N-insertions. Sequencing artifact likely explains a cluster of highly shared sequence variants. Rates of TCR association differed by HLA locus in a later analysis, with DRB1 highest and HLA-C lowest.

The V end was cut by 5 bases, the J end by 4 bases, with 14 bases between. The germline CDR1 and CDR2 sequences are SGHVS and FNYEAQ. This CDR3 is 15 amino acids long. Both 60 Vbeta primers and 13 Jbeta primers went into the PCR. Original handling: Later work found 65 million to 90 million unique TCR beta chains, with 9 million to 13 million shared. Repertoires were generated with immunoSEQ multiplex PCR, while TCRdb's copy carries only in-frame clones and drops some. Clonal size and the V and J genes are those of that table, whereas D and trimming came from the DNA. The table records about 190,000 clones, approximately 79% of them present only once.

The rearrangement uses TRBV7-6 and TRBJ1-4; a possible D gene is TRBD1 (5 bases). Sequences were obtained from PBMCs. This receptor was taken from a woman between 18 and 29 years old in good health and CMV-seronegative. The CDR3 DNA reads as TGTGCCAGCAGCATCATGACTAGGGGTAATGAAAAACTGTTTTTT. Its translation: CASSIMTRGNEKLFF.